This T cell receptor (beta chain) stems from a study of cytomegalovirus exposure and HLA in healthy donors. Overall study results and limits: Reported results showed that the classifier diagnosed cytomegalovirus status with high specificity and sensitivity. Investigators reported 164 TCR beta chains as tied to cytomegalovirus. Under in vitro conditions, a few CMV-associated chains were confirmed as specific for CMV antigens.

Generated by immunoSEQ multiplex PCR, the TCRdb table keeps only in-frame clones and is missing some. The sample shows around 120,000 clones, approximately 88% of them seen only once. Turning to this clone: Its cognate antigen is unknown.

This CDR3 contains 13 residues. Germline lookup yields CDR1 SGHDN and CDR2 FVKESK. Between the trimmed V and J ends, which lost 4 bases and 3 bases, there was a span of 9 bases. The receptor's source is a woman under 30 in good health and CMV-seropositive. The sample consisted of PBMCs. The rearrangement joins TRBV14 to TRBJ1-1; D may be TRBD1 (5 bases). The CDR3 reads CASSPLGDTEAFF. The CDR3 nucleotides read TGTGCCAGCAGCCCCCTAGGGGACACTGAAGCTTTCTTT.